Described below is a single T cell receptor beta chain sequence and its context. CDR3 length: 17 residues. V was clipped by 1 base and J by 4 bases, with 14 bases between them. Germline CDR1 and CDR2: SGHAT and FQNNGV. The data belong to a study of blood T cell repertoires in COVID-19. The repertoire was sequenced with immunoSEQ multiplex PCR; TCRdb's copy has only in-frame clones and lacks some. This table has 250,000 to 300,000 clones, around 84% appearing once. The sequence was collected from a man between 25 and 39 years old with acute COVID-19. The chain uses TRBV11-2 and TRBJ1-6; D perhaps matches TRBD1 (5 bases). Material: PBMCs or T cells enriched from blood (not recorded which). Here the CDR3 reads CASSLAPPRQYNSPLHF. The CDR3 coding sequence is TGTGCCAGCAGCTTAGCCCCCCCTCGACAGTATAATTCACCCCTCCACTTT.